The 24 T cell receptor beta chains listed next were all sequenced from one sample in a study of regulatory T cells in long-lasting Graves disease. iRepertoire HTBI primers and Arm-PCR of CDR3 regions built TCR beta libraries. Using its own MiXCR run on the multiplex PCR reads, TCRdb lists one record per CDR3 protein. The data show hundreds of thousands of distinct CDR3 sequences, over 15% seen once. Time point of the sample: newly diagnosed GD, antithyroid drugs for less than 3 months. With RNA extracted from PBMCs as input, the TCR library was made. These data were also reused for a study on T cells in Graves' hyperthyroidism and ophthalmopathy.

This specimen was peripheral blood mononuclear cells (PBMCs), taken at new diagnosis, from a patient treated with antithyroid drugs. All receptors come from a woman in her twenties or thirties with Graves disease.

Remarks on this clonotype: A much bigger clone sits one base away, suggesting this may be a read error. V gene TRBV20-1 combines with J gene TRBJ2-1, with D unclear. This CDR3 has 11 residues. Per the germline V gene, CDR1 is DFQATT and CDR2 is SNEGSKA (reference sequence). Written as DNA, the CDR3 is TGCAGCTCTGGATCATACAGTGAGCAGTTCTTC. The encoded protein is CSSGSYSEQFF.

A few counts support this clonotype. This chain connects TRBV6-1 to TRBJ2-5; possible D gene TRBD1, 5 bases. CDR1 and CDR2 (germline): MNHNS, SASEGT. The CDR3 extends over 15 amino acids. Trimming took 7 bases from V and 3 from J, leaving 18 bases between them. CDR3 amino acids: CASTLSPRVEETQYF. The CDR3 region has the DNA TGTGCCAGCACCCTCTCCCCCAGGGTTGAAGAGACCCAGTACTTC.

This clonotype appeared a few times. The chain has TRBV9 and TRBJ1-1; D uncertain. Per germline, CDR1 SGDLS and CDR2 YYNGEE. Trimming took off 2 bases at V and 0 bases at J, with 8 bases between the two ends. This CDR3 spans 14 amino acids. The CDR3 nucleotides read TGTGCCAGCAGCGTCGCACCTATGAACACTGAAGCTTTCTTT. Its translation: CASSVAPMNTEAFF.

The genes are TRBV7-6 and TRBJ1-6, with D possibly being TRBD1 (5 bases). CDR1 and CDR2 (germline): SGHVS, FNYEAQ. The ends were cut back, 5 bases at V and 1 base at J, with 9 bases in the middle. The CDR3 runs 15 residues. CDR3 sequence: CASSPGGSYNSPLHF. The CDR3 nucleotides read TGTGCCAGCAGCCCCGGGGGGTCCTATAATTCACCCCTCCACTTT.

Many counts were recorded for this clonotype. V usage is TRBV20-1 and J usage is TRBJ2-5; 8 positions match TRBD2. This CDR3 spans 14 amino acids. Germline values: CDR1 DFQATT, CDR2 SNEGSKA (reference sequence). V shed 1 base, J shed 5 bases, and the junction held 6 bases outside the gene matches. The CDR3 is CSARAGGIGETQYF. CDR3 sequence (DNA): TGCAGTGCTAGAGCGGGAGGGATTGGTGAGACCCAGTACTTC.

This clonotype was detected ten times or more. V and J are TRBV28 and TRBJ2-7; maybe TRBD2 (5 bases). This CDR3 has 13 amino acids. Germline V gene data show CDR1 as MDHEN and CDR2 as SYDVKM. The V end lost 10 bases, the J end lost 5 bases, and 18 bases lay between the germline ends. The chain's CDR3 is CATGILSVHEQYF. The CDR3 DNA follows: TGTGCCACCGGGATATTGTCGGTCCACGAGCAGTACTTC.

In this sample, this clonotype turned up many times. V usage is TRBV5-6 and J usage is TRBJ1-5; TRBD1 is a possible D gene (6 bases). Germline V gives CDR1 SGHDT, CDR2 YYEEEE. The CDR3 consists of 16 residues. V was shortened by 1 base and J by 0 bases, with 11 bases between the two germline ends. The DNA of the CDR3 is TGTGCCAGCAGCTTGTGGCAGGGACATAGCAATCAGCCCCAGCATTTT. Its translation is CASSLWQGHSNQPQHF. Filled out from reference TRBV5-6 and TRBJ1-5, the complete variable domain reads DAGVTQSPTHLIKTRGQQVTLRCSPKSGHDTVSWYQQALGQGPQFIFQYYEEEERQRGNFPDRFSGHQFPNYSSELNVNALLLGDSALYLCASSLWQGHSNQPQHFGDGTRLSIL.

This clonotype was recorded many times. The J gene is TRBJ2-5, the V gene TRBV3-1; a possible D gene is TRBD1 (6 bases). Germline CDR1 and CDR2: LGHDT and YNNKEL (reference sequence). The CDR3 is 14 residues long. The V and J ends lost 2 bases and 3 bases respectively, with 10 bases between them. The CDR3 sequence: CASSQNRAEETQYF. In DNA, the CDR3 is TGTGCCAGCAGCCAAAACAGGGCCGAAGAGACCCAGTACTTC.

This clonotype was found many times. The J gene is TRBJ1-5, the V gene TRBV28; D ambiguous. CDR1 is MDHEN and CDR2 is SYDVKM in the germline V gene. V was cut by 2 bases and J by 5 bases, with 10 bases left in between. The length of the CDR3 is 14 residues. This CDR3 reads CASSLDQTYQPQHF. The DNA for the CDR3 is TGTGCCAGCAGTTTAGACCAGACTTATCAGCCCCAGCATTTT.

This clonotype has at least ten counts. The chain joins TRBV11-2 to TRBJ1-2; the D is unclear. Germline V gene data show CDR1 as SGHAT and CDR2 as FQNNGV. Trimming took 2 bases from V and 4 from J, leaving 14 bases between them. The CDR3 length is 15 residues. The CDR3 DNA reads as TGTGCCAGCAGCTTAAGCACCGGGAACGGCTATGGCTACACCTTC. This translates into CASSLSTGNGYGYTF.

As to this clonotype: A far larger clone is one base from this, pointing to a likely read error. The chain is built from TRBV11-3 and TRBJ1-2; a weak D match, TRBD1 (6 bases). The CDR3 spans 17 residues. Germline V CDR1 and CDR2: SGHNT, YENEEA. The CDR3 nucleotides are TGTGCCAGCAGCTTAGAGATTCAGGGGCTGGGGGGCTATGGCTACATCTTC. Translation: CASSLEIQGLGGYGYIF.

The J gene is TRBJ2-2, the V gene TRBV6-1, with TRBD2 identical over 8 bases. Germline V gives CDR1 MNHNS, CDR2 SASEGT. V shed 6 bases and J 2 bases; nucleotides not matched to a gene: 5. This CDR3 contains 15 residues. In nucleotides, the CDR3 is TGTGCCAGCAGGACGACTAGCGTTAACACCGGGGAGCTGTTTTTT. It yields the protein CASRTTSVNTGELFF.

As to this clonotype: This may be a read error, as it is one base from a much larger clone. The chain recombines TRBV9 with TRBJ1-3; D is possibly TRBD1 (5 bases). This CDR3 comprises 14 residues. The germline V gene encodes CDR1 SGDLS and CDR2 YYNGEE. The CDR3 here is CVSSVEGVGNTIYF. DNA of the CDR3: TGTGTCAGCAGCGTAGAAGGGGTTGGAAACACCATATATTTT.

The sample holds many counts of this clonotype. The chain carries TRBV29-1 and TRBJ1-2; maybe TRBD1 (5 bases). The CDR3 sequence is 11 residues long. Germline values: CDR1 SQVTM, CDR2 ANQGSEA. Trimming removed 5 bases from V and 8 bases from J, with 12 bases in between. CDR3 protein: CSVLAGQGYTF. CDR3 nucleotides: TGCAGCGTTTTGGCAGGGCAAGGCTACACCTTC.

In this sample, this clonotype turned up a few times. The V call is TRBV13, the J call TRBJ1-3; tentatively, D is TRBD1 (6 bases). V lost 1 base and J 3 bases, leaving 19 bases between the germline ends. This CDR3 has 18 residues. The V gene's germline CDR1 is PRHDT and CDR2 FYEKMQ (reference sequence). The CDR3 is CASSLVVGGHKDGNTIYF. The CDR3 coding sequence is TGTGCCAGCAGCTTAGTTGTCGGGGGGCATAAAGATGGAAACACCATATATTTT.

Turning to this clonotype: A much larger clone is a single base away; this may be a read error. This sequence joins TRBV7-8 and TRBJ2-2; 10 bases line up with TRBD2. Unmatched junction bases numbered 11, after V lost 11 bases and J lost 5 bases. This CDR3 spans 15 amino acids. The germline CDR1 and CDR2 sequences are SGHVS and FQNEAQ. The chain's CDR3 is CAGMALAGATGELFF. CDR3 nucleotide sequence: TGTGCCGGCATGGCGCTAGCGGGAGCTACCGGGGAGCTGTTTTTT.

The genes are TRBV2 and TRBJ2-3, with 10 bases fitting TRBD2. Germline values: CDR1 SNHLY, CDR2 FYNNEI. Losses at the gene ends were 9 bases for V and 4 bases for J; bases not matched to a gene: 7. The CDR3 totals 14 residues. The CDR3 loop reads CASRVAGGSDTQYF. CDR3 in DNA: TGTGCCAGTCGAGTAGCGGGAGGCTCAGATACGCAGTATTTT.

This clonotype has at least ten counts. The chain's CDR3 is CASSKPGLAGGGEQFF. CDR3 DNA: TGTGCCAGCAGCAAACCTGGACTAGCGGGAGGAGGCGAGCAGTTCTTC. This rearrangement joins TRBV7-9 to TRBJ2-1; 14 bases match TRBD2. Germline assignment: CDR1 SEHNR and CDR2 FQNEAQ (reference sequence). This CDR3 has 16 residues. The junction had 10 bases not matched to a gene; V was cut back by 5 bases and J by 10 bases.

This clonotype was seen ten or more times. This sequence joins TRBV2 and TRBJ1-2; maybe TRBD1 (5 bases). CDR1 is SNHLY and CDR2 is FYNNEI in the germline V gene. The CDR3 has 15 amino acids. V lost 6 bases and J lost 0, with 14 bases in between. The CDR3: CASSQYGGSNYGYTF. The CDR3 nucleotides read TGTGCCAGCAGCCAGTATGGGGGATCTAACTATGGCTACACCTTC.

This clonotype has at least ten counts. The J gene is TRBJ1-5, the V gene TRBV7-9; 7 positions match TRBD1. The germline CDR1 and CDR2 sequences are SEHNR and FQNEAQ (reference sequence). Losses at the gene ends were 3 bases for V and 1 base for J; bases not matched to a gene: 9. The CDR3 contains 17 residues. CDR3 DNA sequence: TGTGCCAGCAGCTTGGTATTTGACAGGGCCAGCAATCAGCCCCAGCATTTT. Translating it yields CASSLVFDRASNQPQHF. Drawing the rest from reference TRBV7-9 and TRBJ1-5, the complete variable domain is DTGVSQNPRHKITKRGQNVTFRCDPISEHNRLYWYRQTLGQGPEFLTYFQNEAQLEKSRLLSDRFSAERPKGSFSTLEIQRTEQGDSAMYLCASSLVFDRASNQPQHFGDGTRLSIL.

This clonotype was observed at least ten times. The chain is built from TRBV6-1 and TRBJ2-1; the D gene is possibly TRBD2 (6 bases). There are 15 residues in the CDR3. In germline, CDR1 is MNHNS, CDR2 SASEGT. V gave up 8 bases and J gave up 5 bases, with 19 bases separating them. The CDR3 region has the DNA TGTGCCAGCCGGGTGTCGAGGGAGGCAAACAATGAGCAGTTCTTC. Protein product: CASRVSREANNEQFF.

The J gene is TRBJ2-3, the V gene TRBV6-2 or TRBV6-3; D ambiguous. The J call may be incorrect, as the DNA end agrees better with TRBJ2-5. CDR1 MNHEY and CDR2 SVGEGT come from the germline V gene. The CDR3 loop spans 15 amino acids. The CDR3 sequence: CASSLTPPRNSAQYF. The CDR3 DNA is TGTGCCAGCAGTCTAACCCCCCCACGAAACTCGGCCCAGTACTTC.

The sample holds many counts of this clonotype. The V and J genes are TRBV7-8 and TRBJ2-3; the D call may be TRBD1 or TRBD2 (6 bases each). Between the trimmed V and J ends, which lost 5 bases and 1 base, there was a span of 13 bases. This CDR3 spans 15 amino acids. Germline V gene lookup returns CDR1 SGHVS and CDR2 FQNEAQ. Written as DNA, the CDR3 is TGTGCCAGCAGCCCTACTAGGGGGGGCACAGATACGCAGTATTTT. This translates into CASSPTRGGTDTQYF.

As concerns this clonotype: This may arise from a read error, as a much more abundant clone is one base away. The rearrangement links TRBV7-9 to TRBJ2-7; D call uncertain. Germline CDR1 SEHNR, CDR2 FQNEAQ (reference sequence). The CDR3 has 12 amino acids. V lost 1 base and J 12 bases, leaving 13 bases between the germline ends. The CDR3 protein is CASSLEGGAPYF. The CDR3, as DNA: TGTGCCAGCAGCTTAGAAGGCGGAGCGCCGTACTTC.